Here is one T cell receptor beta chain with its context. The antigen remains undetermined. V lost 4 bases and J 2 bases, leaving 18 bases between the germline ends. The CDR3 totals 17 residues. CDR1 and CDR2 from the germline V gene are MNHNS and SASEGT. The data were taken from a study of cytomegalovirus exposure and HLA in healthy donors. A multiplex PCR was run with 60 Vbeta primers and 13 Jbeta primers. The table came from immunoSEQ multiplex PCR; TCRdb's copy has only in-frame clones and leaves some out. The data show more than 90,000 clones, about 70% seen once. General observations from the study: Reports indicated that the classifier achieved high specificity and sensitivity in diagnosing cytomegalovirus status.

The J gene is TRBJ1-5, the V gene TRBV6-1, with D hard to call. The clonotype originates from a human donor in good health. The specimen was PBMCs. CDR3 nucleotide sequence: TGTGCCAGCAGTGCTATGAGGGAAACTCGCGGCAATCAGCCCCAGCATTTT. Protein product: CASSAMRETRGNQPQHF.